Shown below are 23 T cell receptor beta chains from a single sample sequenced in a study of blood T cell repertoires in COVID-19. Assay: immunoSEQ multiplex PCR; the TCRdb copy retains only in-frame clones and omits some. The data hold over 200,000 clones, with about 80% observed a single time. The specimen was PBMCs or T cells enriched from blood (not recorded which). The receptors stem from a man aged 55 to 70 who had recovered from COVID-19.

CDR3 loop: CASSLDYQETQYF. DNA of the CDR3: TGTGCCAGCAGCTTGGACTACCAAGAGACCCAGTACTTC. This chain links TRBV5-4 with TRBJ2-5; D unclear. The V gene lost 0 bases and the J gene lost 0 bases, with 3 bases spanning the gap. CDR1 SGHNT and CDR2 YYREEE come from the germline V gene (reference sequence). This CDR3 spans 13 amino acids.

The CDR3 here is CASSMFGDGTIYF. DNA of the CDR3: TGTGCCAGTAGTATGTTCGGTGACGGGACCATATATTTT. This chain joins TRBV19 and TRBJ1-3; D unresolved. The germline gives CDR1 LNHDA, CDR2 SQIVND (reference sequence). This CDR3 region has 13 residues. Trimming removed 3 bases at V and 10 bases at J, with 13 bases between. Full variable domain (outside the CDR3, taken from reference TRBV19 and TRBJ1-3): DGGITQSPKYLFRKEGQNVTLSCEQNLNHDAMYWYRQDPGQGLRLIYYSQIVNDFQKGDIAEGYSVSREKKESFPLTVTSAQKNPTAFYLCASSMFGDGTIYFGEGSWLTVV.

V gene TRBV28 combines with J gene TRBJ2-7, with 10 bases fitting TRBD1. V was pared by 9 bases and J by 4 bases, with 12 bases of the junction left unmatched. The CDR3 runs 15 residues. CDR1 is MDHEN, CDR2 SYDVKM, per germline. The CDR3 here is CASNRGGQGIYEQYF. For the CDR3, the DNA is TGTGCCAGTAATAGGGGGGGACAGGGGATATACGAGCAGTACTTC.

V is TRBV3-1 (or the pseudogene TRBV3-2) and J is TRBJ2-2; 12 bases are shared with TRBD2. V lost 1 base to trimming and J lost 6 bases; unmatched junction nucleotides: 3. The CDR3 is 16 residues long. Germline V gives CDR1 LGHDT, CDR2 YNNKEL (reference sequence). The DNA for the CDR3 is TGTGCCAGCAGCCAAGCCTCTAGCGGGGGGGCCGGGGAGCTGTTTTTT. This encodes CASSQASSGGAGELFF.

The chain employs TRBV7-8 and TRBJ2-3, with D perhaps matching TRBD2 (5 bases). Per germline, CDR1 SGHVS and CDR2 FQNEAQ. Deletions cut 2 bases from V and 5 bases from J, with 14 bases between. The CDR3 loop spans 15 amino acids. CDR3 loop: CASSLYRGEGDTQYF. The CDR3 nucleotides read TGTGCCAGCAGCTTATATCGGGGAGAGGGAGATACGCAGTATTTT.

V usage is TRBV6-1 and J usage is TRBJ2-2, with D perhaps TRBD1 (6 bases). This CDR3 is 15 amino acids long. V shed 5 bases and J shed 4 bases, with 14 bases lying between them. The germline CDR1 and CDR2 sequences are MNHNS and SASEGT. CDR3 nucleotides: TGTGCCAGCAGTAGCCAGGGGCCCTTCACCGGGGAGCTGTTTTTT. As protein: CASSSQGPFTGELFF.

The V call is TRBV19, the J call TRBJ2-1; D possibly corresponds to TRBD2 (7 bases). Germline CDR1 LNHDA, CDR2 SQIVND (reference sequence). The CDR3 contains 17 residues. Trimming shortened V by 3 bases and J by 7 bases, and 22 bases separated the two germline ends. The CDR3 nucleotides are TGTGCCAGTAGTATGGACTCCCCCGGGGGGCCGGGGAATGAGCAGTTCTTC. Protein product: CASSMDSPGGPGNEQFF.

This clone has only a few counts. V and J are TRBV5-1 and TRBJ1-3; possible D gene TRBD1, 6 bases. This CDR3 has 17 residues. Germline CDR1 SGHRS, CDR2 YFSETQ. V lost 0 bases and J 0 bases, leaving 13 bases between the germline ends. CDR3 loop: CASSLAPRGYSGNTIYF. CDR3 nucleotide sequence: TGCGCCAGCAGCTTGGCCCCCAGGGGCTACTCTGGAAACACCATATATTTT.

This sequence joins TRBV18 and TRBJ2-3; perhaps TRBD1 as D (5 bases). V was shortened by 4 bases and J by 6 bases, with 11 bases between the two germline ends. Germline V gene sequence: CDR1 KGHSH, CDR2 LQKENI. This CDR3 is 13 amino acids long. Here the CDR3 DNA reads TGTGCCAGCTCACGACAGTCCTCGGATACGCAGTATTTT. This encodes CASSRQSSDTQYF.

In its sample, this clone was seen once. The chain carries TRBV3-1 (or the pseudogene TRBV3-2) and TRBJ1-1, with D perhaps TRBD1 (6 bases). The length of the CDR3 is 14 residues. The V gene lost 3 bases and the J gene lost 10 bases, with 18 bases spanning the gap. The V gene's germline CDR1 is LGHDT and CDR2 YNNKEL (reference sequence). The CDR3, as DNA: TGTGCCAGCAGCCACAGCAACACAGGGATGGGAGCTTTCTTT. This translates into CASSHSNTGMGAFF.

This chain joins TRBV24-1 and TRBJ2-5, with TRBD1 identical over 10 bases. Germline V gives CDR1 KGHDR, CDR2 SFDVKD. Losses at the gene ends were 4 bases for V and 3 bases for J; bases not matched to a gene: 4. The CDR3 contains 15 residues. This CDR3 reads CATSERGTGEETQYF. The CDR3 DNA reads TGTGCCACCAGTGAGCGCGGGACAGGGGAAGAGACCCAGTACTTC.

V is TRBV3-1 (or the pseudogene TRBV3-2) and J is TRBJ2-7; TRBD1 is a possible D gene (6 bases). This CDR3 has 16 amino acids. Germline CDR1 is LGHDT and CDR2 is YNNKEL (reference sequence). The ends were cut back, 0 bases at V and 3 bases at J, with 15 bases in the middle. DNA of the CDR3: TGTGCCAGCAGCCAAGACAGGGGTCTCGGAAACTACGAGCAGTACTTC. Protein sequence: CASSQDRGLGNYEQYF.

The V and J genes are TRBV7-9 and TRBJ1-1, with unresolved D. The CDR3 spans 12 residues. Germline V lookup: CDR1 SEHNR, CDR2 FQNEAQ (reference sequence). With 7 bases removed from V and 0 bases from J, the gap between germline ends came to 6 bases. This chain's CDR3 is CASTRVNTEAFF. The CDR3 coding sequence is TGTGCCAGCACCCGAGTGAACACTGAAGCTTTCTTT.

The chain links TRBV7-6 to TRBJ2-1; 12 positions agree with TRBD2. From germline, CDR1 is SGHVS and CDR2 FNYEAQ. The CDR3 has 19 amino acids. V was clipped by 1 base and J by 4 bases; unmatched bases: 11. CDR3 nucleotide sequence: TGTGCCAGCAGCTTAGACGCGTTGACTAGCGGGGGTTCATACAATGAGCAGTTCTTC. Residues: CASSLDALTSGGSYNEQFF.

Points on this clone: This clone may be a read error of a much larger clone one base away. Within the sample, other DNA sequences also encode this same CDR3. The chain carries TRBV11-2 and TRBJ1-1; 7 bases are shared with TRBD1. The CDR3 totals 13 residues. CDR1 and CDR2 from the germline V gene are SGHAT and FQNNGV. The CDR3 sequence: CASSLDRDTEAFF. The CDR3 bases are TGTGCCAGCAGTTTAGACAGGGACACTGAAGCTTTCTTT.

This clone was picked up one time. The chain joins TRBV2 to TRBJ1-2; D is unresolved. V lost 2 bases, J lost 4 bases, and 14 bases lay in between. The CDR3 runs 15 residues. Germline CDR1 and CDR2: SNHLY and FYNNEI. CDR3 residues: CASSESATLGYGYTF. The CDR3 DNA is TGTGCCAGCAGTGAATCGGCGACTTTAGGCTATGGCTACACCTTC.

This clone showed up just once. The chain combines TRBV4-3 with TRBJ1-1; 8 bases line up with TRBD1. J lost 1 base, V lost 1 base, and 5 bases had no gene match. CDR3 length equals 16 residues. Germline V gene data show CDR1 as LGHNA and CDR2 as YSLEER. The CDR3 is CASSQGADRGNTEAFF. DNA of the CDR3: TGCGCCAGCAGCCAAGGGGCAGACAGGGGGAACACTGAAGCTTTCTTT.

V gene TRBV18 combines with J gene TRBJ1-2; perhaps TRBD1 as D (5 bases). V gave up 2 bases and J gave up 8 bases, with 18 bases separating them. This CDR3 has 15 residues. Germline lookup yields CDR1 KGHSH and CDR2 LQKENI. The CDR3 coding sequence is TGTGCCAGCTCACCAAATAGTCTGGGAACAGGAGGCTACACCTTC. Translation gives CASSPNSLGTGGYTF. The full variable domain, completed using reference TRBV18 and TRBJ1-2, is NAGVMQNPRHLVRRRGQEARLRCSPMKGHSHVYWYRQLPEEGLKFMVYLQKENIIDESGMPKERFSAEFPKEGPSILRIQQVVRGDSAAYFCASSPNSLGTGGYTFGSGTRLTVV.

The chain joins TRBV2 to TRBJ1-1; TRBD1 matches 9 bases. With 8 bases clipped from V and 4 bases from J, the junction kept 5 bases outside the gene matches. CDR3 length: 13 amino acids. CDR1 and CDR2 (germline): SNHLY, FYNNEI. This CDR3 reads CASGTGSGTEAFF. The CDR3 DNA follows: TGTGCCAGCGGGACAGGGTCGGGCACTGAAGCTTTCTTT.

This clone showed up just once. This rearrangement joins TRBV10-2 to TRBJ2-7, with 7 bases aligning to TRBD1. The CDR3 has 14 amino acids. Germline V gene data show CDR1 as WSHSY and CDR2 as SAAADI. Unmatched junction bases numbered 7, after V lost 5 bases and J lost 3 bases. The CDR3 region is CASSTPGQIYEQYF. As DNA, the CDR3 is TGCGCCAGCAGTACGCCGGGACAGATCTACGAGCAGTACTTC.

The gene calls are TRBV4-1 and TRBJ1-5, with D possibly matching TRBD1 (6 bases). Germline loops: CDR1 MGHRA, CDR2 YSYEKL. V shed 5 bases and J shed 5 bases, with 16 bases lying between them. The CDR3 is 15 residues long. The CDR3 nucleotides are TGCGCCAGCAGCATCTCCTTGGACAGCCATCAGCCCCAGCATTTT. It specifies CASSISLDSHQPQHF.

The chain uses TRBV18 and TRBJ2-2; 7 bases align to TRBD1. The germline CDR1 and CDR2 sequences are KGHSH and LQKENI. The J segment lost 5 bases and the V segment lost 4 bases, leaving 4 bases of the junction unmatched. This CDR3 has 14 amino acids. CDR3 region: CASSQATGTGELFF. The CDR3, as DNA: TGTGCCAGCTCACAAGCGACAGGGACCGGGGAGCTGTTTTTT.

The chain combines TRBV4-3 with TRBJ2-2; TRBD1 is a possible D gene (5 bases). Germline V lookup: CDR1 LGHNA, CDR2 YSLEER. V dropped 0 bases and J dropped 7 bases, with 6 bases sitting between them. CDR3 size: 13 residues. For the CDR3, the DNA is TGCGCCAGCAGCCAAGATAGGGGCGGGGAGCTGTTTTTT. It codes for CASSQDRGGELFF.